In its sample, the clone carrying this TCR beta chain was seen a few times. The antigen is undetermined. The time point denotes: sample taken at primary tumor resection. Sequencing of whole RNA from tumor, nontumor lung or frozen PBMC involved no sorting. The donors comprised about 74 untreated early-stage non-small cell lung cancer patients. In the library, each TCR cDNA molecule bore its own unique molecular identifier. MiXCR, run by TCRdb on the 5' RACE reads, gives a single entry per CDR3 protein. The sample has 89,000 or so distinct CDR3 sequences; approximately 21% are singletons. Trimming pared 1 base from V and 8 bases from J, leaving 9 bases between. The CDR3 runs to 13 residues. CDR1 and CDR2 from the germline V gene are LGHDT and YNNKEL (reference sequence). The data originate from a study of spatial heterogeneity in lung cancer. Study-wide background: As counted in raw reads, each unique TCR and UMI combination appeared more than ten times on average.

Regarding the study as a whole: Whereas they appeared in blood less at follow-up, ubiquitous expanded tumor TCRs appeared there more at resection.

This sample comprised PBMCs, obtained at surgery. This receptor was identified in a male donor with early-stage non-small cell lung cancer. The genes are TRBV3-1 and TRBJ2-1; D gene ambiguous. The CDR3, as DNA: TGTGCCAGCAGCCAAGGTAAAGATCATGAGCAGTTCTTC. Its protein is CASSQGKDHEQFF.